This TCR beta chain appears in the sequencing data of a study of identical twins. Each CDR3 protein gets one entry after TCRdb re-called the 5' RACE reads with MiXCR. The sample gives 1.5 million to 2 million distinct CDR3 sequences, around 29% of which show up once; about 0.3% is in the top ten. Overall study findings and caveats: Partial confounding of zero-insertion analyses by invariant MAIT and iNKT cells was possible. Insertions ran lower in abundant cord blood beta clonotypes, though not in memory repertoires.

To note about this clonotype: The antigen is undetermined.

This CDR3 comprises 14 residues. Trimming cost V 4 bases and J 0 bases, with 10 bases left between them. CDR1 MGHDK and CDR2 SYGVNS come from the germline V gene. The source material was cord blood. This sequence was found in a newborn girl in good health. The genes are TRBV25-1 and TRBJ2-7, with D unclear. CDR3 loop: CASSAPTASYEQYF. As DNA, the CDR3 is TGTGCCAGCAGTGCCCCCACAGCCTCCTACGAGCAGTACTTC.